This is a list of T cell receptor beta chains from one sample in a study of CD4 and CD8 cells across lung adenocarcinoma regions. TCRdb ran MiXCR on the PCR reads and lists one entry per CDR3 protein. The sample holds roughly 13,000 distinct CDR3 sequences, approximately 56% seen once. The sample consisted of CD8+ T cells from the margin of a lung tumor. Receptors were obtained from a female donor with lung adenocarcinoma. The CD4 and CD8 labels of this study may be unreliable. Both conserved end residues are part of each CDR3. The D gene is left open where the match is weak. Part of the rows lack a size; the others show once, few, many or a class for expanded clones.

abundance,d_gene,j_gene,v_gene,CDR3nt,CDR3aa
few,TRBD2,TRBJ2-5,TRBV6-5,TGTGCCAGCAGTACTAGCGGGGGGGCACGGGAGACCCAGTACTTC,CASSTSGGARETQYF
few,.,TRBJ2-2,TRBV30,TGTGCCTGGAGTCCCAGGAACACCGGGGAGCTGTTTTTT,CAWSPRNTGELFF
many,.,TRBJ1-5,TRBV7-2,TGTGCCAGCAGCCCGACGGGACTTCTCAATCAGCCCCAGCATTTT,CASSPTGLLNQPQHF
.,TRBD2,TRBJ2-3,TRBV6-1,TGTGCCGGGGGGCCCGGGGTAGCGGGGAAAGATACGCAGTATTTT,CAGGPGVAGKDTQYF
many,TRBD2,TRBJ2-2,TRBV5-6,TGTGCCAGCAGCTTAGGCGGGGGGAACACCGGGGAGCTGTTTTTT,CASSLGGGNTGELFF
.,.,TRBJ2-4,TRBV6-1,TGTGCCAGGGGGCTGTTAGCCAAAAACATTCAGTACTTT,CARGLLAKNIQYF
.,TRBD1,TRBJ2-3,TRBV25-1,TGTGCCAGCTCGGTGGGGTTCGTTAGGGGGCGCACAGATACGCAGTATTTT,CASSVGFVRGRTDTQYF
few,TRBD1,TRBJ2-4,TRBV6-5,TGTGCCAGCAGTTTCAGGGGGCGTTGGGACATTCAGTACTTC,CASSFRGRWDIQYF
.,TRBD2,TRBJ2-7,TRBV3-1,TGTGCCAGCAGCCAAGAAGGGAGGGAATTGTACGAGCAGTACTTC,CASSQEGRELYEQYF
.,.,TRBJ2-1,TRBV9,TGTGCCAGCAGCGTGGAGTCTGAGCAGTTCTTC,CASSVESEQFF
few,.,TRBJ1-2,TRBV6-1,TGTGCCAGCAAAATAAGCATAACAGTCTATGGCTACACCTTC,CASKISITVYGYTF
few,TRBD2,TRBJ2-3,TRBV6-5,TGTGCCAGCAGATTAGCGGGAGTGGGAGATACGCAGTATTTT,CASRLAGVGDTQYF
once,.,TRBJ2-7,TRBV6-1,TGTGGCAGCTCGGGGGAGAGAGCCGAAAACACGCAGTACTTC,CGSSGERAENTQYF
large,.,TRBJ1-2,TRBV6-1,TGTGCCAGCAGTGAACCCCCCGTCGGCTACACCTTC,CASSEPPVGYTF
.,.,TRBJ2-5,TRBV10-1,TGCGCGGGGCGCGGGGGCCGGAACCAAGGGTTCCAGTACTTC,CAGRGGRNQGFQYF
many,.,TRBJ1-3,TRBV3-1,TGTGCCAGCAGTCACAGGGAGTCTTCTGGAAACACCATATATTTT,CASSHRESSGNTIYF
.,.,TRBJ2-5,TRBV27,TGTGCCAGCAGTCCCCTGTGGGGGGGCGGGCATGAGACCCAGTACTTC,CASSPLWGGGHETQYF
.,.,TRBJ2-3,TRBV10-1,TGCGCCCACCGCCGCCAGCGGACGAACACAGGGAAGCAGTATTTT,CAHRRQRTNTGKQYF
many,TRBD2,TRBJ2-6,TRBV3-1,TGTGCCAGCAGCCAAGATTGGGAGGGTTCTGGGGCCAACGTCCTGACTTTC,CASSQDWEGSGANVLTF
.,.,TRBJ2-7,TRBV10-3,TGTGCCATAAGACTAGGGGCTTACGAGCAGTACTTC,CAIRLGAYEQYF
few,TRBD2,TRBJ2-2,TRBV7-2,TGTGCCAGCAGCTTAGTCGGGGGGAGGGCCGGGGAGCTGTTTTTT,CASSLVGGRAGELFF
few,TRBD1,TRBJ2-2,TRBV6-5,TGTGCCAGCAGTTATCAGGGACAGGGGTACACCGGGGAGCTGTTTTTT,CASSYQGQGYTGELFF
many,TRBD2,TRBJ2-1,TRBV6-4,TGTGCCAGCAGTGTCGAGCGGGGGAGCAACAATGAGCAGTTCTTC,CASSVERGSNNEQFF
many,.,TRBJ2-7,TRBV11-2,TGTGCCAGCACTTCTTGGGGGGAGTACGAGCAGTACTTC,CASTSWGEYEQYF
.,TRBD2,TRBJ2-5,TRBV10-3,TGTGCCAGCAGAGAGTCGGCTAGCGGGAGGGAAGAGACCCAGTACTTC,CASRESASGREETQYF
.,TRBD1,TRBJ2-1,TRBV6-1,TGTGCCAGCAGTCTTCGACAGGGGATCAACAATGAGCAGTTCTTC,CASSLRQGINNEQFF
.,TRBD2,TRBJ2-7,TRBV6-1,TGTGCGGGCAGCGGGGGCGGAGCACCAGAGACGCAGTACTTC,CAGSGGGAPETQYF
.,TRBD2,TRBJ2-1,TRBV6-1,TGTGCCAGCAGTCCCACGGGACTAGGCGCCAGTGAGCAGTTCTTC,CASSPTGLGASEQFF
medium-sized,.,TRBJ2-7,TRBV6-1,TGTGCCAGCAGCGCTCTAAAAAGAAGCTCCTACGAGCAGTACTTC,CASSALKRSSYEQYF
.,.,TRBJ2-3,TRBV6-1,TGTGCCTGCCGCCCTACGGGGCACCCAGCCAAAAACACTCAGTATTTC,CACRPTGHPAKNTQYF
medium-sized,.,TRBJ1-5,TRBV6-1,TGTGCCAGCAGTGGCCCGGGGGGCGGCAATCAGCCCCAGCATTTT,CASSGPGGGNQPQHF
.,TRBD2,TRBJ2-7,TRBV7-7,TGTGCTAGCAGCCGGGGACTAGCGGGCACAGATATGCAGTACTTC,CASSRGLAGTDMQYF
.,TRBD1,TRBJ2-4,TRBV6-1,TGTGCCAGCAACACTGGGGGACAGAGAAACATTCAGTACTTC,CASNTGGQRNIQYF
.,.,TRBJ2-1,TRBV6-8,TGTGCCAGCCCAAAGCGGCAGGGTCATAATGAGCAGTTCTTC,CASPKRQGHNEQFF
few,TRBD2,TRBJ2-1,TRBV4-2,TGTGCCAGCAGCCAAAGAAGCGGGGCCGAAAGCCATGAGCAGTTCTTC,CASSQRSGAESHEQFF
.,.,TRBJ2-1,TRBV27,TGTGCCAGCAGTTTGGAACTATCGACGTGGGATGAGCAGTTCTTC,CASSLELSTWDEQFF
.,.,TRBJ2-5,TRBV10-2,TGCGCCAGCAGTCTTTTGGTGGAAGAGACCCAGTACTTC,CASSLLVEETQYF
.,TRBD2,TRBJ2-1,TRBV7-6,TGTGCCAGCAGCTCTTTAGCGGGAGGGCCGGGCAATGAGCAGTTCTTC,CASSSLAGGPGNEQFF
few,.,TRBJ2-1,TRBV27,TGTGCCAGCAGTTTTTCCGGGGGCAATGAGCAGTTCTTC,CASSFSGGNEQFF
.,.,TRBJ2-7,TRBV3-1,TGTGCCAGCAGCCAAGGGGACATGGGACGCTACGAGCAGTACTTC,CASSQGDMGRYEQYF
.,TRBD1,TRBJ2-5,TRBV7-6,TGTGCCAGCAGCCTATTCGACAGGGCAGAGACCCAGTACTTC,CASSLFDRAETQYF
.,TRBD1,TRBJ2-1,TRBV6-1,TGTGCCAGCAGTCGAACCCTGACAGGGGTGCAGTTCTTC,CASSRTLTGVQFF
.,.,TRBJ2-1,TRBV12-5,TGTGCTAGTGCCTGGGGTGCGGGACCTCTGAATGAGCAGTTCTTC,CASAWGAGPLNEQFF
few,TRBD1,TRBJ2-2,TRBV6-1,TGTGCCAGCAGTGATCCACTCACAGGGGGCAGGACCGGGGAGCTGTTTTTT,CASSDPLTGGRTGELFF
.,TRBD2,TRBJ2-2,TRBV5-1,TGCGCCAGCAGCCCCGGGGGGGCCACCGGGGAGCTGTTTTTT,CASSPGGATGELFF
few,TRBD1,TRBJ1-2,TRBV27,TGTGCCAGCAGTCTAGACAGGGCGGGTGGTAACTATGGCTACACCTTC,CASSLDRAGGNYGYTF
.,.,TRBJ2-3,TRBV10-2,TGCGCCAGCAGGGAGGGGAGAGCGAAAAATACGCAGTATTTC,CASREGRAKNTQYF
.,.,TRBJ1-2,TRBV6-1,TGTGCCAGCAGTCCGGCCACCTTCGGGGGCTACACCTTC,CASSPATFGGYTF
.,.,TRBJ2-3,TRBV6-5,TGTGCCAGCAGTTACTTGGGACACCGTCTCAACGCGCAGTATTTT,CASSYLGHRLNAQYF
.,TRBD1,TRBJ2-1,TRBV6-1,TGTGCCAGCACCCCCTGGAGGACAGGGCGGTTCAATGAGCAGTTCTTC,CASTPWRTGRFNEQFF
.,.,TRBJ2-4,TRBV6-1,TGTGCCAGCAGTCCTACGGGGCAGCCAGCCAAAAATACGCAGTACTTC,CASSPTGQPAKNTQYF